These 13 T cell receptor beta chains came from one sample sequenced in a study of blood T cell repertoires in COVID-19. Some clones are missing from TCRdb's copy, which holds only in-frame ones; the method was immunoSEQ multiplex PCR. The sample lists some 380,000 clones; 88% were seen once. Sequencing was done on a sample of PBMCs or T cells enriched from blood (not recorded which). Source of these receptors: a woman aged 35 to 49 with acute COVID-19.

The sample holds a few counts of this clone. This sequence joins TRBV5-1 and TRBJ1-2; D not certain. CDR1 SGHRS and CDR2 YFSETQ come from the germline V gene. The CDR3 is 17 amino acids. With 4 bases removed from V and 6 bases from J, the gap between germline ends came to 25 bases. The CDR3 DNA reads as TGCGCCAGCAGCCGGATTTTGAGCGCGTGGGAGAGTGATGGCTACACCTTC. Amino acid sequence: CASSRILSAWESDGYTF.

This clone was recorded only once. V usage is TRBV19 and J usage is TRBJ2-7, with TRBD2 identical over 9 bases. The CDR3 covers 14 residues. Germline CDR1 reads LNHDA; CDR2 reads SQIVND (reference sequence). The V gene end was trimmed by 6 bases and the J gene end by 4 bases; junction bases not matched to a gene: 7. Here the CDR3 DNA reads TGTGCCAGTAGCATCAGCGGGGGGATTTACGAGCAGTACTTC. It codes for CASSISGGIYEQYF.

This sequence joins TRBV6-5 and TRBJ1-2, with 7 bases lining up with TRBD1. The ends lost 4 bases at V and 4 bases at J; junction bases unmatched: 3. The CDR3 contains 13 residues. Germline-derived CDR1 and CDR2 are MNHEY and SVGAGI. In DNA, the CDR3 is TGTGCCAGCAGTTCTGGGACAGTCTATGGCTACACCTTC. Residues: CASSSGTVYGYTF.

The V and J genes are TRBV29-1 and TRBJ2-1; weak D call: TRBD1 (6 bases). In germline, CDR1 is SQVTM, CDR2 ANQGSEA. The CDR3 loop spans 12 amino acids. Trimming removed 7 bases from V and 14 bases from J, with 21 bases in between. DNA for the CDR3: TGCAGCGCACAATCCACAGGGACACTGGAGTTCTTC. Translated, it gives CSAQSTGTLEFF.

The rearrangement uses TRBV4-2 and TRBJ1-2; 8 bases match TRBD1. J lost 7 bases, V lost 0 bases, and 13 bases had no gene match. The CDR3 is 17 residues long. Germline assignment: CDR1 LGHNA and CDR2 YNFKEQ. The CDR3 sequence: CASSQDLGTGGAVGYTF. The CDR3 DNA follows: TGTGCCAGCAGCCAAGATCTAGGGACAGGAGGGGCTGTTGGCTACACCTTC.

The chain couples TRBV4-1 to TRBJ2-5, with 7 bases aligning to TRBD1. CDR1 and CDR2 (germline): MGHRA, YSYEKL. Trimming at V came to 4 bases and at J to 4 bases, leaving 12 bases not matched to a gene. This CDR3 spans 16 amino acids. This chain's CDR3 is CASSLRPTGLGETQYF. The CDR3 DNA follows: TGCGCCAGCAGCCTCAGACCGACAGGGCTCGGAGAGACCCAGTACTTC.

The J gene is TRBJ1-2, the V gene TRBV27, with a weak D call TRBD1 (6 bases). The CDR3 has 13 residues. V gave up 5 bases and J gave up 5 bases, with 12 bases separating them. Germline CDR1 is MNHEY and CDR2 is SMNVEV (reference sequence). CDR3 protein: CASSQAGVYGYTF. The CDR3 DNA reads as TGTGCCAGCAGTCAGGCAGGGGTGTATGGCTACACCTTC.

V usage is TRBV24-1 and J usage is TRBJ2-7; D possibly corresponds to TRBD2 (5 bases). There are 16 residues in the CDR3. With 3 bases removed from V and 3 bases from J, the gap between germline ends came to 17 bases. Germline V lookup: CDR1 KGHDR, CDR2 SFDVKD. The CDR3 here is CATSDKGADSYYEQYF. As DNA, the CDR3 is TGTGCCACCAGTGATAAGGGAGCGGACTCCTACTACGAGCAGTACTTC.

The chain is built from TRBV4-1 and TRBJ2-5; possible D gene TRBD2, 6 bases. CDR3 length equals 14 residues. The germline V gene encodes CDR1 MGHRA and CDR2 YSYEKL. The V and J ends lost 1 base and 6 bases respectively, with 12 bases between them. The CDR3 region is CASSQVASVKTQYF. The CDR3 region has the DNA TGCGCCAGCAGCCAAGTTGCTAGCGTAAAGACCCAGTACTTC.

The rearrangement links TRBV30 to TRBJ2-3, with TRBD2 as a possible D gene (6 bases). V was clipped by 6 bases and J by 2 bases, with 9 bases between them. Germline-derived CDR1 and CDR2 are GTSNPN and SVGIG (reference sequence). This CDR3 has 12 amino acids. The CDR3: CACRESTDTQYF. DNA of the CDR3: TGTGCCTGTCGGGAGTCCACAGATACGCAGTATTTT.

This chain joins TRBV6-5 and TRBJ2-3, with 9 nucleotides matching TRBD2. CDR3 length: 16 amino acids. The germline gives CDR1 MNHEY, CDR2 SVGAGI. The trim removed 2 bases at V and 6 bases at J, leaving 9 bases unmatched. The CDR3 spells CASSYPAGGPGDTQYF. Written as DNA, the CDR3 is TGTGCCAGCAGTTACCCTGCGGGGGGGCCGGGGGATACGCAGTATTTT.

V usage is TRBV24-1 and J usage is TRBJ2-3; TRBD1 matches at 8 bases. The CDR3 covers 15 residues. CDR1 is KGHDR, CDR2 SFDVKD, per germline. J was trimmed by 1 base and V by 4 bases; bases with no gene match: 3. The CDR3 loop reads CATSDMGQGTDTQYF. DNA for the CDR3: TGTGCCACCAGTGACATGGGACAGGGCACAGATACGCAGTATTTT.

This sequence joins TRBV6-6 and TRBJ2-3; TRBD1 might be the D (5 bases). Germline V CDR1 and CDR2: MNHNY, SVGAGI (reference sequence). The CDR3 extends over 14 amino acids. Trimming removed 4 bases from V and 4 bases from J, with 12 bases in between. CDR3 sequence (DNA): TGTGCCAGCAGTTGGGCCAGGGTGTCAGATACGCAGTATTTT. Its protein is CASSWARVSDTQYF.